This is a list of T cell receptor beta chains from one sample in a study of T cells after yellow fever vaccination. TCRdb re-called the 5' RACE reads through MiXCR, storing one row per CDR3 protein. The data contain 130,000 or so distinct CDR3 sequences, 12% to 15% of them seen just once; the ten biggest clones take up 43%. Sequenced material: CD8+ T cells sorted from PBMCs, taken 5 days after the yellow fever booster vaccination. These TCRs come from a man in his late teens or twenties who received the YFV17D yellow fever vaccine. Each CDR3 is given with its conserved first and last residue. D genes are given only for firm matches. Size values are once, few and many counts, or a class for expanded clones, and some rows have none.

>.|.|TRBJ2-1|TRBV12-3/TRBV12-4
TGTGCCAGCACCCCCCGGGCTAGCTCTAGCTACAATGAGCAGTTCTTC
CASTPRASSSYNEQFF
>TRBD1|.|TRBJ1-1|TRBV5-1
TGCGCCAGCAGCCTAAGAGGGGGCGAGGAAGCTTTCTTT
CASSLRGGEEAFF
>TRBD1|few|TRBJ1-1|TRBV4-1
TGCGCCAGCAGCCCTTTGTACAGGGGACGCACTGAAGCTTTCTTT
CASSPLYRGRTEAFF
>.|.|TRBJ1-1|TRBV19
TGTGCCAGTATAAGGGGAAGGACTGAAGCTTTCTTT
CASIRGRTEAFF
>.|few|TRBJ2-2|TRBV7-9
TGTGCCAGCAGGGGGACACAGGGATCCGGGGAGCTGTTTTTT
CASRGTQGSGELFF
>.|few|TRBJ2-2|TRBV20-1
TGCAGTGCTAGAGATGACTATTGGTCCGGGGAGCTGTTTTTT
CSARDDYWSGELFF
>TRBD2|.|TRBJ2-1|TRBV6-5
TGTGCCAGCAGTACCTGGGGACTAACTGATTACAATGAGCAGTTCTTC
CASSTWGLTDYNEQFF
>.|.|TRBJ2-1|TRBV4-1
TGCGCCAGCAGCCCCTCGGGGGCCGGCAATGAGCAGTTCTTC
CASSPSGAGNEQFF
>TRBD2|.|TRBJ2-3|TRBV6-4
TGTGCCAGCAGTGACGCTAGCGGGGGGGCAACAGATACGCAGTATTTT
CASSDASGGATDTQYF
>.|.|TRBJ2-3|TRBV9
TGTGCCAGCAGCGCCTATGGGTCCACAGATACGCAGTATTTT
CASSAYGSTDTQYF
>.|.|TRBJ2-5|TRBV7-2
TGTGCCAGCAGTTTGGTGGGGGGCCAAGAGACCCAGTACTTC
CASSLVGGQETQYF
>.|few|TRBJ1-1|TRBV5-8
TGTGCCAGCAGCCGCAGGGTCTCGTACACTGAAGCTTTCTTT
CASSRRVSYTEAFF
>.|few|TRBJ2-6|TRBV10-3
TGTGCCATCGCCGCTCTTTCGGGGTCTGGGGCCAACGTCCTGACTTTC
CAIAALSGSGANVLTF
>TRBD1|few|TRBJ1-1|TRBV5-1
TGCGCCAGCAGTAAAGATCGGGACAGGGCCAGTCCTGAAGCTTTCTTT
CASSKDRDRASPEAFF
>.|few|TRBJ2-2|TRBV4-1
TGCGCCAGCAGCCAAGTAACACAGGCCACCGGGGAGCTGTTTTTT
CASSQVTQATGELFF
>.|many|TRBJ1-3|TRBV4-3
TGCGCCAGCAGCCCAAGGCCAGGGACGTCTGGAAACACCATATATTTT
CASSPRPGTSGNTIYF
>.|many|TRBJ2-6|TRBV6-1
TGTGCCAGCAAGGCAGGGGTCGGCTCTGGGGCCAACGTCCTGACTTTC
CASKAGVGSGANVLTF
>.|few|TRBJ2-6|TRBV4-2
TGTGCCAGCAGCCAAGAGGAGTCAGCTGGTGGGGCCAACGTCCTGACTTTC
CASSQEESAGGANVLTF
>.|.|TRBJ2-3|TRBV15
TGTGCCACCAGCAAACGCCGGGACATCAGTTCCTTCACAGATACGCAGTATTTT
CATSKRRDISSFTDTQYF
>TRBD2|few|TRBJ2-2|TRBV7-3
TGTGCCAGCAGCCCTCAGGCTAGCGGGGTGGTCACCGGGGAGCTGTTTTTT
CASSPQASGVVTGELFF
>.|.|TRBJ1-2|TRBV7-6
TGTGCCAGCAGCTTAGCAACCCCGCCCACCTATGGCTACACCTTC
CASSLATPPTYGYTF
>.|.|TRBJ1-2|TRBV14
TGTGCCAGCAGTTTCCGTCCGGGAACCAACTATGGCTACACCTTC
CASSFRPGTNYGYTF
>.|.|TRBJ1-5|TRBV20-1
TGCAGTGCTAGAGATCTGAACAGAAATCAGCCCCAGCATTTT
CSARDLNRNQPQHF
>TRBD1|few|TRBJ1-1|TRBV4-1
TGCGCCAGCAGCCTAAGACAGGGGGAGAACACTGAAGCTTTCTTT
CASSLRQGENTEAFF
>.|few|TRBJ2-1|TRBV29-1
TGCAGCGCCCGGTCGTACAATGAGCAGTTCTTC
CSARSYNEQFF
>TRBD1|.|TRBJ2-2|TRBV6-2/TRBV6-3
TGTGCCAGCACATATGACAGGGGGCGCGACACCGGGGAGCTGTTTTTT
CASTYDRGRDTGELFF
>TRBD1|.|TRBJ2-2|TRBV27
TGTGCCAGCAGCCGAATTGAAACAGGGGGGCCCGGGGAGCTGTTTTTT
CASSRIETGGPGELFF
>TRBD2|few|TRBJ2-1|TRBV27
TGTGCCAGCAGTGTCGGACTAGCGGAGATGGAGTTCTTC
CASSVGLAEMEFF
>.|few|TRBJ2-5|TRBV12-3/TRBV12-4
TGTGCCAGCAGTAAACCTTTTGAGACTACAGGCACCCAGTACTTC
CASSKPFETTGTQYF
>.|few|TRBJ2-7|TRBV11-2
TGTGCCAGCAGCCATGACAGCTACGAGCAGTACTTC
CASSHDSYEQYF
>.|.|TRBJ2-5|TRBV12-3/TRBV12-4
TGTGCCAGCAGTTTAGCGGTTCAAGAGACCCAGTACTTC
CASSLAVQETQYF
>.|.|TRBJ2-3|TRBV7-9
TGTGCCAGCAGCTTAGTGTCGCGGAACACAGATACGCAGTATTTT
CASSLVSRNTDTQYF
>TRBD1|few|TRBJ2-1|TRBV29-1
TGCAGCGGTAGACAGGGTCGTTACAATGAGCAGTTCTTC
CSGRQGRYNEQFF
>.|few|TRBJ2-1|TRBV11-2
TGTGCCAGCAGCTCCATTCGGGACGCACACAATGAGCAGTTCTTC
CASSSIRDAHNEQFF
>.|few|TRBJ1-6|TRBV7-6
TGTGCCAGCAGCTTAGAGGGCAGGGTGAGGGGGTCACCCCTCCACTTT
CASSLEGRVRGSPLHF
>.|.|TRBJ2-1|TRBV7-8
TGTGCCAGCAGCTTAGGATATGTGGGCAGGGGATCCTACAATGAGCAGTTCTTC
CASSLGYVGRGSYNEQFF
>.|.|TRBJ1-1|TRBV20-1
TGCAGTGCTAGAGAGAGCCTTTTACTATCCCTGGGGGACACTGAAGCTTTCTTT
CSARESLLLSLGDTEAFF
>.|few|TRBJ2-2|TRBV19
TGTGCCAGTAGTATATGGGGGCTGAACACCGGGGAGCTGTTTTTT
CASSIWGLNTGELFF
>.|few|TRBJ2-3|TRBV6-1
TGTGCCAGCATCACAGGGTTTTCCGCAGATACGCAGTATTTT
CASITGFSADTQYF
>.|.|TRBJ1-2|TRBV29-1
TGCAGCGTTGGACCACACTTACAGGGACCTTATGGCTACACCTTC
CSVGPHLQGPYGYTF
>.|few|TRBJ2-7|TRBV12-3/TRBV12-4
TGTGCCAGCAGTTTAACCCACAGTGGAGTAGAGCAGTACTTC
CASSLTHSGVEQYF
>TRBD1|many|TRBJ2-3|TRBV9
TGTGCCAGCAGCCCAGCCGGACAGGTCCAAAATGCGGATACGCAGTATTTT
CASSPAGQVQNADTQYF
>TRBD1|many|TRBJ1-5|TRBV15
TGTGCCACCAGCAGAGCGACAGGGGCTCAGCCCCAGCATTTT
CATSRATGAQPQHF
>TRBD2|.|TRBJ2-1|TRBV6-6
TGTGCCAGCAGTTCCCCGAGCGGGGGGGGCCCCAATGAGCAGTTCTTC
CASSSPSGGGPNEQFF
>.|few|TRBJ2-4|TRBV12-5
TGTGCTAGTGGTTTGTTCGCCGGGAACCTAGCCAAAAACATTCAGTACTTC
CASGLFAGNLAKNIQYF
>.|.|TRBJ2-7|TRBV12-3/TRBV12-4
TGTGCCAGCAGCCCCCGGAGGTCCTGGTACGAGCAGTACTTC
CASSPRRSWYEQYF
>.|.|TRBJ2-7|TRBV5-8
TGTGCCAGCAGCCACCGGGATCAGGGGTACGAGCAGTACTTC
CASSHRDQGYEQYF
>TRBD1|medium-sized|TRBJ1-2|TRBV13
TGTGCCAGCAGCTTAGGGACAGGGGGTGGCTACACCTTC
CASSLGTGGGYTF
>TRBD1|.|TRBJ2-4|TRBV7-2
TGTGCCAGCAGCTTAGCGGTTGACAGGGCGAGCAACATTCAGTACTTC
CASSLAVDRASNIQYF
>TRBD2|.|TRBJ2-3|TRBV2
TGTGCCAGCGAAGCGGGGGGGCGTGAAGATACGCAGTATTTT
CASEAGGREDTQYF
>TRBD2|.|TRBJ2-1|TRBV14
TGTGCCAGCAGCCAGACCGGGGGGGCCTCCTACAATGAGCAGTTCTTC
CASSQTGGASYNEQFF
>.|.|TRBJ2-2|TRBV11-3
TGTGCCAGCAGCTTAGGGGGCGGCACCGGGGAGCTGTTTTTT
CASSLGGGTGELFF
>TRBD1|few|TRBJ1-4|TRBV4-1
TGCGCCAGCAGCCAAGAGCCAGCGACAGGGAATGAAAAACTGTTTTTT
CASSQEPATGNEKLFF
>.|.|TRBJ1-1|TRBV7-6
TGTGCCAGCAGCTTAGTTGGGATGAACACTGAAGCTTTCTTT
CASSLVGMNTEAFF